The rows below give T cell receptor beta chains drawn from one sample of a study of T cell responses to AZD1222 COVID-19 vaccine. The table came from immunoSEQ multiplex PCR; TCRdb's copy has only in-frame clones and leaves some out. In the table there are 95,000 to 150,000 clones, approximately 80% of which are singletons. The sequenced sample was peripheral blood, obtained 28 days after the second AZD1222 dose. These receptors were taken from an adult who received the AZD1222 COVID-19 vaccine. Each CDR3 is given with its conserved first and last residue. The order of the fields is J gene, V gene, CDR3 protein.

TRBJ2-1 TRBV7-2 CASSPRTGPNEQFF
TRBJ1-3 TRBV10-3 CAIAGGTVSGNTIYF
TRBJ2-3 TRBV6-2/TRBV6-3 CASSYPWTSGVSYTQYF
TRBJ1-6 TRBV7-9 CASSLAQGFGSPLHF
TRBJ1-2 TRBV10-1 CASSERTGGSGYTF
TRBJ2-2 TRBV3-1/TRBV3-2 CASSLGEGATGELFF
TRBJ1-4 TRBV6-5 CASSVNFEKLFF
TRBJ1-1 TRBV19 CASSISRGGTEAFF
TRBJ1-2 TRBV27 CASSHGALYGYTF
TRBJ1-1 TRBV20-1 CSASWGQGNGAFF
TRBJ1-1 TRBV5-8 CASSLGTGGTEAFF
TRBJ1-2 TRBV5-1 CASSLSRDGYGYTF
TRBJ1-6 TRBV4-3 CASSQDQGSPLHF
TRBJ2-7 TRBV28 CASSYRDRGYF
TRBJ1-2 TRBV12-3/TRBV12-4 CASSFQGPGGYTF
TRBJ1-2 TRBV27 CASSPHRGDLYGYTF
TRBJ2-3 TRBV2 CASEPTHSTDTQYF
TRBJ1-4 TRBV28 CASSFAGTVGEKLFF
TRBJ2-7 TRBV6-2/TRBV6-3 CASSYRASGTSYPYEQYF
TRBJ2-5 TRBV28 CASGTPGRVGETQYF
TRBJ1-5 TRBV7-9 CASSLEGPGIQPQHF
TRBJ1-3 TRBV7-9 CASSLQGSGNTIYF
TRBJ1-2 TRBV6-1 CASSDGQGARNGYTF